The 21 T cell receptor beta chains below all came from one sample that was sequenced in a study of lymphopenia after photon versus proton radiotherapy. Profiling relied on immunoSEQ multiplex PCR, and the TCRdb table lists in-frame clones only, not all of them. This table has 60,000 or so clones, roughly 87% appearing once. The sequences come from peripheral blood, collected from a patient treated with proton-based radiotherapy. These receptors were taken from a man aged 80 or over with esophageal cancer.

J is TRBJ1-3 and V is TRBV18, with D unresolved. Trimming took 3 bases from V and 0 from J, leaving 9 bases between them. The CDR3 runs 15 residues. In germline, CDR1 is KGHSH, CDR2 LQKENI. The CDR3 sequence is CASSPGGNSGNTIYF. In DNA, the CDR3 is TGTGCCAGCTCACCGGGAGGAAACTCTGGAAACACCATATATTTT.

J is TRBJ1-2 and V is TRBV5-1; no clear D. From germline, CDR1 is SGHRS and CDR2 YFSETQ. This CDR3 has 14 amino acids. Trimming removed 4 bases at V and 8 bases at J, with 18 bases between. The CDR3 DNA follows: TGCGCCAGCAGCGGAGACCCACGGAATTTCGGCTACACCTTC. It codes for CASSGDPRNFGYTF. Drawing the rest from reference TRBV5-1 and TRBJ1-2, the complete variable domain is KAGVTQTPRYLIKTRGQQVTLSCSPISGHRSVSWYQQTPGQGLQFLFEYFSETQRNKGNFPGRFSGRQFSNSRSEMNVSTLELGDSALYLCASSGDPRNFGYTFGSGTRLTVV.

The chain recombines TRBV7-2 with TRBJ2-5; TRBD1 matches at 7 bases. Germline V gives CDR1 SGHTA, CDR2 FQGNSA. This CDR3 contains 13 residues. After removal of 6 bases from V and 5 bases from J, the junction contained 6 bases not matched to a gene. The CDR3 coding sequence is TGTGCCAGCAGTCCGACAGGGCGGGAGACCCAGTACTTC. As protein: CASSPTGRETQYF.

This clone was detected only once. This chain links TRBV6-5 with TRBJ2-1; the match to TRBD1 covers 8 bases. Germline values: CDR1 MNHEY, CDR2 SVGAGI. There are 14 residues in the CDR3. J lost 4 bases, V lost 6 bases, and 5 bases had no gene match. The CDR3 DNA reads as TGTGCCAGCAGAATGACAGGGGTTTACAATGAGCAGTTCTTC. Residues: CASRMTGVYNEQFF.

In nucleotides, the CDR3 is TGCGCCAGCAGCTTTGGGGGGGATCAGCCCCAGCATTTT. Residues: CASSFGGDQPQHF. The chain is built from TRBV5-1 and TRBJ1-5, with D maybe TRBD1 (5 bases). Germline V gene lookup returns CDR1 SGHRS and CDR2 YFSETQ. Trimming pared 2 bases from V and 5 bases from J, leaving 8 bases between. This CDR3 region has 13 residues.

CDR3 amino acids: CASSLRYSGNTIYF. The CDR3 nucleotides are TGTGCCAGCAGCTTGAGGTACTCTGGAAACACCATATATTTT. This chain joins TRBV5-8 and TRBJ1-3; D is unclear. The V end lost 1 base, the J end lost 0 bases, and 5 bases lay between the germline ends. This CDR3 is 14 amino acids long. Germline-derived CDR1 and CDR2 are SGHTS and YDEGEE.

This chain joins TRBV19 and TRBJ2-6; D is ambiguous. The germline gives CDR1 LNHDA, CDR2 SQIVND (reference sequence). This CDR3 has 18 amino acids. V was pared by 6 bases and J by 0 bases, with 18 bases between. CDR3 DNA: TGTGCCAGTAGGAAGGAGCAGACCCACTACTCTGGGGCCAACGTCCTGACTTTC. Translation gives CASRKEQTHYSGANVLTF.

This sequence joins TRBV19 and TRBJ2-7, with no clear D. V lost 1 base to trimming and J lost 2 bases, with 9 bases between them. Germline values: CDR1 LNHDA, CDR2 SQIVND (reference sequence). The CDR3 extends over 14 amino acids. The CDR3 nucleotides read TGTGCCAGTAGTATAGGCGGCAGCACCTACGAGCAGTACTTC. It is translated as CASSIGGSTYEQYF.

In DNA, the CDR3 is TGTGCCAGCAGCTCGGGACTAGCGGGCACAGATACGCAGTATTTT. Protein product: CASSSGLAGTDTQYF. The chain employs TRBV7-9 and TRBJ2-3; 11 bases are shared with TRBD2. The length of the CDR3 is 15 residues. Losses at the gene ends were 4 bases for V and 1 base for J; bases not matched to a gene: 1. Germline CDR1 is SEHNR and CDR2 is FQNEAQ (reference sequence). Together with reference TRBV7-9 and TRBJ2-3, the CDR3 gives the full variable domain: DTGVSQNPRHKITKRGQNVTFRCDPISEHNRLYWYRQTLGQGPEFLTYFQNEAQLEKSRLLSDRFSAERPKGSFSTLEIQRTEQGDSAMYLCASSSGLAGTDTQYFGPGTRLTVL.

V gene TRBV4-2 combines with J gene TRBJ1-2; no clear D. Germline-derived CDR1 and CDR2 are LGHNA and YNFKEQ. Trimming removed 1 base at V and 4 bases at J, with 13 bases between. This CDR3 contains 15 residues. CDR3 nucleotides: TGTGCCAGCAGCCAAGCAGGACCCATAACCTATGGCTACACCTTC. Residues: CASSQAGPITYGYTF.

This clone appeared a few times. The gene calls are TRBV19 and TRBJ1-5; 7 bases line up with TRBD1. This CDR3 has 15 residues. Germline V gene lookup returns CDR1 LNHDA and CDR2 SQIVND (reference sequence). J was trimmed by 4 bases and V by 5 bases; bases with no gene match: 8. The CDR3 sequence: CASSSTGFWNQPQHF. In DNA form, the CDR3 reads TGTGCCAGTAGTTCGACAGGGTTTTGGAATCAGCCCCAGCATTTT.

This chain uses TRBV4-3 with TRBJ1-2; a possible D gene is TRBD1 (6 bases). The CDR3 is made up of 17 amino acids. From germline, CDR1 is LGHNA and CDR2 YSLEER. Trimming shortened V by 3 bases and J by 4 bases, and 21 bases separated the two germline ends. Here the CDR3 DNA reads TGCGCCAGCAGCCAGGAAGGACTCTCAGGGGCGGTCTATGGCTACACCTTC. Translating gives CASSQEGLSGAVYGYTF.

The V call is TRBV4-1, the J call TRBJ2-2; perhaps TRBD1 as D (6 bases). Germline V lookup: CDR1 MGHRA, CDR2 YSYEKL. This CDR3 contains 17 residues. V lost 1 base, J lost 2 bases, and 14 bases lay in between. The CDR3 nucleotides read TGCGCCAGCAGCCAAGGCCCACAGGGTTTTAACACCGGGGAGCTGTTTTTT. Its protein product is CASSQGPQGFNTGELFF.

The chain links TRBV9 to TRBJ1-1; no firm D call. CDR1 is SGDLS and CDR2 is YYNGEE in the germline V gene. Trimming removed 1 base from V and 0 bases from J, with 4 bases in between. This CDR3 is 13 amino acids long. The CDR3 region is CASSVQLNTEAFF. The CDR3 region has the DNA TGTGCCAGCAGCGTACAGTTGAACACTGAAGCTTTCTTT.

V and J are TRBV11-3 and TRBJ2-2; tentatively, D is TRBD1 (6 bases). This CDR3 contains 16 residues. Germline V gene data show CDR1 as SGHNT and CDR2 as YENEEA. The V end lost 5 bases, the J end lost 3 bases, and 16 bases lay between the germline ends. Here the CDR3 DNA reads TGTGCCAGCAGCACGACCGGGACAACATACACCGGGGAGCTGTTTTTT. Translating it yields CASSTTGTTYTGELFF.

CDR3 sequence: CASSLRRTYNSPLHF. DNA for the CDR3: TGTGCCAGCAGTCTCCGCAGAACCTATAATTCACCCCTCCACTTT. The V gene is TRBV27, the J gene TRBJ1-6; unclear D gene. This CDR3 is built from 15 residues. Germline loops: CDR1 MNHEY, CDR2 SMNVEV (reference sequence). V gave up 5 bases and J gave up 2 bases, with 10 bases separating them.

As for this clone: In the same sample, other DNA sequences code for this CDR3. This chain connects TRBV29-1 to TRBJ1-3; TRBD1 is a possible D gene (5 bases). There are 12 residues in the CDR3. Germline assignment: CDR1 SQVTM and CDR2 ANQGSEA. Trimming pared 4 bases from V and 6 bases from J, leaving 10 bases between. CDR3: CSVVDSPNTIYF. DNA for the CDR3: TGCAGCGTTGTCGACAGCCCAAACACCATATATTTT.

The gene calls are TRBV7-6 and TRBJ2-2, with a weak D call TRBD1 (5 bases). Germline V gives CDR1 SGHVS, CDR2 FNYEAQ. V lost 2 bases and J lost 4, with 14 bases in between. This CDR3 has 16 amino acids. The CDR3 DNA reads as TGTGCCAGCAGCTTAACAGCCAGGGTGGGCACCGGGGAGCTGTTTTTT. Translating gives CASSLTARVGTGELFF.

The rearrangement uses TRBV9 and TRBJ2-5; D is unresolved. V was cut by 0 bases and J by 2 bases, with 8 bases left in between. The CDR3 has 14 amino acids. Germline-derived CDR1 and CDR2 are SGDLS and YYNGEE. The CDR3 DNA follows: TGTGCCAGCAGCGTAGGTGGGCAGCAAGAGACCCAGTACTTC. It codes for CASSVGGQQETQYF. Full variable domain (remainder filled in from reference TRBV9 and TRBJ2-5): DSGVTQTPKHLITATGQRVTLRCSPRSGDLSVYWYQQSLDQGLQFLIQYYNGEERAKGNILERFSAQQFPDLHSELNLSSLELGDSALYFCASSVGGQQETQYFGPGTRLLVL.

The genes are TRBV4-3 and TRBJ2-2; 8 bases are shared with TRBD2. Germline CDR1 is LGHNA and CDR2 is YSLEER. This CDR3 is 17 amino acids long. Trimming cost V 4 bases and J 1 base; bases outside gene matches: 8. Here the CDR3 DNA reads TGCGCCAGCAGCCGACAACCAGCGGGGGAGAACACCGGGGAGCTGTTTTTT. It codes for CASSRQPAGENTGELFF.

The chain joins TRBV7-8 to TRBJ1-3, with no clear D. Germline V lookup: CDR1 SGHVS, CDR2 FQNEAQ. The CDR3 covers 15 residues. Trimming removed 1 base from V and 15 bases from J, with 22 bases in between. In DNA form, the CDR3 reads TGTGCCAGCAGCTTAGAGGCCGCGGGAGACGAGACCCAATATTTT. Translating it yields CASSLEAAGDETQYF.